This T cell receptor (beta chain) stems from a study of CD8+ T cells in alopecia areata. Following extraction, RNA underwent reverse transcription to cDNA, which served as the sequencing template. Some clones are missing from TCRdb's copy, which holds only in-frame ones; the method was immunoSEQ multiplex PCR. The sample contains approximately 200,000 clones, 45% to 65% of which appear only once. Sample treatment: oral pan-JAK inhibitor, 5-10 mg twice daily. Sequenced here: CD4+ T cells sorted from blood, sampled at week 4, from a patient treated with tofacitinib. The clonotype was recovered from a human donor with alopecia areata.

CDR3 amino acids: CASSVATQRKWSTDTQYF. For the CDR3, the DNA is TGTGCCAGCAGCGTAGCTACCCAGCGGAAATGGAGCACAGATACGCAGTATTTT. The gene calls are TRBV9 and TRBJ2-3; possibly TRBD2 for D (5 bases). From germline, CDR1 is SGDLS and CDR2 YYNGEE. The CDR3 has 18 residues. V shed 0 bases and J shed 0 bases, with 17 bases lying between them.